This TCR beta chain was observed in a study of patients and donors after allogeneic stem cell transplantation. TCRdb processed the RT-PCR reads anew with MiXCR; each CDR3 protein has one entry. The data hold 900,000 to 1,000,000 distinct CDR3 sequences, with over 15% observed a single time. The table lists this clonotype with a few counts. Trimming took off 6 bases at V and 1 base at J, with 14 bases between the two ends. The V gene's germline CDR1 is MRHNA and CDR2 SNTAGT. The CDR3 is made up of 15 amino acids. The sequencing sample was made of blood, either unsorted or a sorted T cell fraction (not recorded which). The V call is TRBV6-4, the J call TRBJ2-3, with D tentatively TRBD2 (5 bases). This TCR was recovered from a human donor who was either an allogeneic HSCT recipient or a stem cell or donor lymphocyte infusion donor (not recorded which). It is not recorded whose cells these are; they may come from a transplant donor. CDR3 loop: CASRRAAGGTDTQYF. CDR3 in DNA: TGTGCCAGCAGACGTGCGGCCGGGGGCACAGATACGCAGTATTTT.